The 13 T cell receptor beta chains listed next were all sequenced from one sample in a study of siplizumab effects on memory and regulatory T cells. The repertoire was sequenced with immunoSEQ multiplex PCR; TCRdb's copy has only in-frame clones and lacks some. In the table there are about 50,000 clones, roughly 90% of which are singletons. Sequencing was carried out using naive CD8+ T cells sorted from blood. The receptors here all came from a human donor in good health.

The J gene is TRBJ1-1, the V gene TRBV7-9, with D possibly matching TRBD1 (5 bases). Trimming removed 4 bases at V and 6 bases at J, with 15 bases between. Germline CDR1 SEHNR, CDR2 FQNEAQ (reference sequence). This CDR3 spans 14 amino acids. The CDR3 nucleotides are TGTGCCAGCAGCTATACCGGGGGTCAGGCTGAAGCTTTCTTT. Translation gives CASSYTGGQAEAFF.

This chain links TRBV27 with TRBJ2-1, with D possibly being TRBD1 (6 bases). The CDR3 loop spans 12 amino acids. Germline values: CDR1 MNHEY, CDR2 SMNVEV (reference sequence). V lost 9 bases and J 7 bases, leaving 13 bases between the germline ends. CDR3 DNA: TGTGCCAGTGGGTTTACAGGGAATGAGCAGTTCTTC. Translation gives CASGFTGNEQFF.

This sequence joins TRBV4-1 and TRBJ2-2, with 9 bases lining up with TRBD1. Germline trimming cut 4 bases from V and 7 bases from J; bases unmatched to any gene: 16. The CDR3 contains 18 residues. CDR1 and CDR2 (germline): MGHRA, YSYEKL. The CDR3 protein is CASSPRGTGQSWDGELFF. CDR3 nucleotide sequence: TGCGCCAGCAGCCCACGAGGGACAGGGCAGTCTTGGGACGGGGAGCTGTTTTTT.

The CDR3 bases are TGTGCCAGCAGCCGGCTAGCGGGAGACATGAATGAGCAGTTCTTC. Translation gives CASSRLAGDMNEQFF. The chain joins TRBV7-9 to TRBJ2-1, with 10 bases lining up with TRBD2. V lost 5 bases to trimming and J lost 7 bases; unmatched junction nucleotides: 8. From germline, CDR1 is SEHNR and CDR2 FQNEAQ (reference sequence). This CDR3 is built from 15 residues.

The CDR3: CASIPGTGGFGGGPQHF. CDR3 DNA: TGTGCCAGTATACCAGGGACAGGGGGCTTTGGAGGGGGGCCCCAGCATTTT. The chain carries TRBV19 and TRBJ1-5; 12 nucleotides match TRBD1. The CDR3 extends over 17 amino acids. Germline lookup yields CDR1 LNHDA and CDR2 SQIVND (reference sequence). The V segment lost 7 bases and the J segment 9 bases; nucleotides outside the gene matches: 16.

The J gene is TRBJ2-7, the V gene TRBV7-9, with D possibly called TRBD1 or TRBD2 (5 bases each). V lost 5 bases to trimming and J lost 6 bases, with 14 bases between them. The CDR3 sequence is 13 residues long. Germline V lookup: CDR1 SEHNR, CDR2 FQNEAQ (reference sequence). Written as DNA, the CDR3 is TGTGCCAGCAGCCCACCCGGGACGGCCGAGCAGTACTTC. The encoded protein is CASSPPGTAEQYF.

The rearrangement uses TRBV20-1 and TRBJ1-1; unclear D gene. CDR1 is DFQATT, CDR2 SNEGSKA, per germline (reference sequence). Between the trimmed V and J ends, which lost 2 bases and 8 bases, there was a span of 9 bases. This CDR3 region has 11 residues. DNA for the CDR3: TGCAGTGCTAGATGGTCGACAGAAGCTTTCTTT. Amino acids: CSARWSTEAFF.

The chain uses TRBV19 and TRBJ2-2; D unresolved. The germline CDR1 and CDR2 sequences are LNHDA and SQIVND (reference sequence). The CDR3 runs 15 residues. The germline V and J ends were trimmed by 6 bases and 3 bases, with 14 bases remaining between them. The DNA for the CDR3 is TGTGCCAGTAGGCCATCGGGCAGATACACCGGGGAGCTGTTTTTT. Translation gives CASRPSGRYTGELFF.

CDR3 in amino acids: CAIRQNDRNTIYF. In DNA, the CDR3 is TGTGCCATCAGACAGAACGACCGAAACACCATATATTTT. The gene calls are TRBV11-2 and TRBJ1-3; a possible D gene is TRBD1 (5 bases). Germline CDR1 is SGHAT and CDR2 is FQNNGV. V was trimmed by 10 bases and J by 5 bases, leaving 15 bases between them. CDR3 length: 13 residues.

This clone is a singleton in its sample. The chain links TRBV5-8 to TRBJ1-5; D is uncertain. Deletions cut 0 bases from V and 1 base from J, with 2 bases between. The CDR3 sequence is 13 residues long. Germline V lookup: CDR1 SGHTS, CDR2 YDEGEE. The CDR3 bases are TGTGCCAGCAGCTTGGGAAGCAATCAGCCCCAGCATTTT. Protein sequence: CASSLGSNQPQHF.

This rearrangement joins TRBV2 to TRBJ1-1; unclear D gene. Germline CDR1 reads SNHLY; CDR2 reads FYNNEI. The CDR3 totals 13 residues. V was clipped by 1 base and J by 1 base, with 4 bases between them. For the CDR3, the DNA is TGTGCCAGCAGTGAAGGCCCGAACACTGAAGCTTTCTTT. It yields the protein CASSEGPNTEAFF.

The rearrangement uses TRBV4-1 and TRBJ2-1; 7 bases agree with TRBD2. CDR1 MGHRA and CDR2 YSYEKL come from the germline V gene. CDR3 length: 16 residues. J was trimmed by 4 bases and V by 4 bases; bases with no gene match: 10. CDR3 residues: CASSRAPGTTYNEQFF. DNA of the CDR3: TGCGCCAGCAGCCGAGCCCCCGGGACTACGTACAATGAGCAGTTCTTC.

This chain connects TRBV4-1 to TRBJ1-4, with D possibly being TRBD1 (6 bases). Looked up from germline, CDR1 is MGHRA and CDR2 is YSYEKL. CDR3 size: 14 residues. Trimming removed 5 bases from V and 8 bases from J, with 15 bases in between. The CDR3 is CASSGHRGGEKLFF. The CDR3 bases are TGCGCCAGCAGCGGACATAGGGGGGGGGAAAAACTGTTTTTT.